The entry below gives a single TCR beta chain sequence along with its context. Antigen unknown. The data derive from a study of cytomegalovirus exposure and HLA in healthy donors. The V gene's germline CDR1 is SQVTM and CDR2 ANQGSEA. The V and J ends lost 6 bases and 3 bases respectively, with 12 bases between them. The CDR3 sequence is 12 residues long. PCR involved 60 Vbeta and 13 Jbeta primers. Here immunoSEQ multiplex PCR was the method, and the copy in TCRdb shows in-frame clones only, minus some. Among fewer than 45,000 clones listed, 75% to 90% were seen once. Study conclusions and caveats: HLA alleles were associated with around 17,000 TCR beta sequences in a later analysis at 0.05 false discovery rate.

J is TRBJ2-7 and V is TRBV29-1; possibly TRBD1 for D (6 bases). The TCR sequence derives from a male donor in good health and CMV-seronegative. Sample: PBMCs. As DNA, the CDR3 is TGCAGCGTGCATACGGGACACTACGAGCAGTACTTC. It is translated as CSVHTGHYEQYF.